This T cell receptor beta chain was sequenced in a study of T cell repertoires in cytomegalovirus infection. Findings of the study overall: Adding up the frequency of public TCR beta families identified people who carried CMV plus the relevant HLA. The response measured ex vivo was dominated by TCR beta clonotypes (HLA-C-restricted and CMV-specific).

TCRdb re-analysed the reads in MiXCR, keeping a single row per CDR3 protein. The sample consists of fewer than 550,000 distinct CDR3 sequences, about 11% of them appearing once. Turning to this clonotype: The antigen is undetermined.

Sequenced: PBMCs. This clonotype originated in a human donor in good health (CMV status not recorded). Some clones in this sample may be carry-over from other donors' samples.

CDR3 in DNA: TGTGCCAGTTCAACGGACGGTGACTTAAATCAGCCCCAGCATTTT. It yields the protein CASSTDGDLNQPQHF. The J gene is TRBJ1-5, the V gene TRBV9; unclear D gene. The germline V gene has CDR1 SGDLS and CDR2 YYNGEE. V shed 8 bases and J shed 4 bases, with 19 bases lying between them. There are 15 residues in the CDR3.